This T cell receptor (beta chain) was documented in a study of shared T cell receptors in the human thymus. TCRdb's table, derived via immunoSEQ multiplex PCR, lists solely in-frame clones and lacks some. In the table there are 700,000 or so clones, 80% to 90% of which are singletons. The CDR3 spans 16 residues. Trimming shortened V by 5 bases and J by 5 bases, and 22 bases separated the two germline ends. CDR1 is SGHNT, CDR2 YYREEE, per germline (reference sequence). This sample was also put to use in a study of human thymus T cells. That work contributes: Blood and thymic repertoires both appeared biased in V and J gene usage.

This chain connects TRBV5-4 to TRBJ2-5; maybe TRBD2 (6 bases). The sequence came from a girl under two years old with a congenital heart defect. Sequencing was performed on thymocytes. CDR3 sequence (DNA): TGTGCCAGCAGTCCGGATCTGGACCAGGCGGGGGAGACCCAGTACTTC. Protein product: CASSPDLDQAGETQYF.